Reported below is one T cell receptor (beta chain). This entry comes from a study of technical replicates of blood from several donors. This CDR3 contains 15 residues. With 5 bases removed from V and 3 bases from J, the gap between germline ends came to 16 bases. The germline V gene encodes CDR1 MNHEY and CDR2 SVGAGI. Repertoires were generated with immunoSEQ multiplex PCR, while TCRdb's copy carries only in-frame clones and drops some. The profile shows under 80,000 clones, almost 98% of them singletons. The receptor was isolated from a human donor in good health. The chain has TRBV6-5 and TRBJ1-2; possibly TRBD1 for D (6 bases). Input material: T cells isolated from PBMCs. CDR3 in amino acids: CASSHQWDTDYGYTF. In DNA, the CDR3 is TGTGCCAGCAGTCATCAGTGGGACACAGACTATGGCTACACCTTC.